This entry features one TCR beta chain sequence. Its antigen remains undetermined. Per-nucleotide qualities are absent, and no much larger clonotype sits a single base away. The sample belongs to a study of shared clonotypes between healthy human individuals (dated by TCRdb to 2020 to 2022). Context from the whole study: The cohort included a few men and two women between 18 and 49 years of age. Between about 0.94 and 8.9 billion PBMCs per donor were obtained by leukapheresis. Different laboratories and diverse techniques were used to prepare libraries and sequence TCR repertoires, to increase sequencing depth and limit assay-specific biases. Blood TCR repertoires of several healthy adults were deeply sequenced to estimate repertoire size and the extent of clonotype sharing between individuals. For each donor, CD4 naive and CD4 memory were each run on three plates, CD8 naive on two plates, and CD8 memory on one plate. What the research found in general, with its limitations: Pairwise subsampling indicated that sequencing depth was expected to affect the degree of clonotype sharing among donors. Compared with non-shared clonotypes, the clonotypes found in all four sorted-subset donors had higher generation probabilities. The small number of donors limited the genetic and exposure-history diversity represented. Rarefaction of sorted-subset datasets indicated incomplete sequencing despite the large sequencing depth. Sampling was restricted to blood, and TCR repertoires in tissues likely differ from the TCR repertoires found in blood. Estimated clonotype richness was generally larger for naive than for memory subsets. When a handful of donors were compared, the shared fraction of clonotypes was approximately 5% for naive CD4, more than 3% for naive CD8, 2.3% for memory CD4, and roughly 0.4% for memory CD8.

CDR1 and CDR2 are drawn from the germline V gene: SGDLS, YYNGEE. The junction shows trimming of 0 bases on V and 7 bases on J, plus 14 bases between the germline ends. The CDR3 runs 15 residues from the cysteine to the phenylalanine. Only the CDR3 DNA stays, 45 bases, in frame from base 1. CD8 naive samples consisted of CD45RO-negative cells that were positively selected for CCR7, yielding a CD45RA+CCR7+ population without TemRA cells. The donors were healthy, HIV-negative adults with no recently reported acute infections or vaccinations. Every donor was a Caucasian adult residing in Nashville, Tennessee, USA. Blood was collected by leukapheresis, and PBMCs were isolated by Ficoll-Histopaque density gradient centrifugation and then cryopreserved in liquid nitrogen vapor phase. Analytical flow cytometry was used to check the purity and quantity of every magnetically sorted T cell population. Genomic DNA was isolated from every sorted fraction and measured by UV absorbance on a Nanodrop 2000c.

TCR CDR3 regions were amplified from genomic DNA by multiplex PCR using the deep immunoSEQ assay. For each cell subset, the extracted genomic DNA was distributed evenly across all wells of several immunoSEQ 96-well plates, and each plate served as one replicate. For sorted subsets, each replicate PCR was loaded with around 200 ng genomic DNA, equivalent to 32,000 or so T cell genomes. Purified libraries were quantified with a Qubit 3.0 fluorometer, sized on a Bioanalyzer 2100, and re-quantified with the KAPA Library Quantification kit. Every immunoSEQ 96-well plate was sequenced on a separate single-read 150-cycle Illumina NextSeq 550 flow cell. The study's processing was this. Because the immunoSEQ output included only junctional sequences and no quality scores, the filtering could not be the same as the filtering used for full-length reads. Sequences were annotated with PyIR, a Python wrapper for IgBLAST v1.9, using IMGT germline references to assign V/J genes and CDR3. Reads were filtered out if the reads had weak V/J assignments (E-value above 1e-6), no CDR3, stop codons, out-of-frame junctions, or ambiguous translated residues. V3J clonotypes were defined by identical inferred V gene, J gene, and CDR3 amino acid sequence. Percentage overlap between repertoires was computed as shared unique clonotypes divided by the size of the smaller repertoire. Three approaches were used to assess repertoire richness: RTK rarefaction, the Chao1 estimator, and Recon v2.1 estimates of unobserved clonotypes. Generation probabilities for all TCRbeta clonotypes obtained by the gDNA method from a handful of donors were computed using OLGA. TCRdb retrieved this table from immuneACCESS and kept in-frame rearrangements only. Not all clones are present; in checked studies, unresolved V genes account for under half, and no reason is known for the remainder. The DNA was the basis for D and trimming; V, J and clone size are from that table. In this sample the table shows 1.5 million to 2.5 million clones, roughly 94% of which occur a single time. The top ten clones comprise roughly 1.2% of the sample.

The sequence joins TRBV9 to TRBJ2-1; TRBD2 is a possible D gene, resting on 5 matching bases. What was sequenced was naive CD8+ T cells sorted from blood. What the cell subset or site label conveys for this sample: CD45RA+CCR7+. This sequence was found in a man younger than 35 in good health. CDR3 reads: CASSVATRADNEQFF. In nucleotide form, the sequence is TGTGCCAGCAGCGTAGCTACGAGGGCCGATAATGAGCAGTTCTTC.